Listed below are T cell receptor beta chains from one sample, sequenced in a study of T cells in Graves' hyperthyroidism and ophthalmopathy. TCRdb re-called the multiplex PCR reads with MiXCR, one entry per CDR3 protein. The sample has hundreds of thousands of distinct CDR3 sequences, approximately 15% seen once. The sequencing sample was made of blood. Source of these receptors: a man between 18 and 35 years old with Graves' ophthalmopathy. CDR3s include the opening cysteine and the closing phenylalanine or tryptophan. Fields, in order: J gene, D gene, V gene, clone size, CDR3 protein, CDR3 DNA. A D gene is named only where the DNA matches it firmly. Expanded clones get a size class; other rows say once, few or many, or leave the size out.

j_call: TRBJ2-1; d_call: TRBD2; v_call: TRBV19; clone_size: NA; cdr3_aa: CASSITSGKYNEQFF; cdr3_nt: TGTGCCAGTAGTATAACTAGCGGTAAATACAATGAGCAGTTCTTC
j_call: TRBJ2-7; d_call: TRBD2; v_call: TRBV6-2/TRBV6-3; clone_size: many; cdr3_aa: CASRRLAGIPDEQYF; cdr3_nt: TGTGCCAGCAGACGACTAGCGGGGATACCCGACGAGCAGTACTTC
j_call: TRBJ2-1; d_call: TRBD2; v_call: TRBV6-6; clone_size: many; cdr3_aa: CASSYGLAGGYDEQFF; cdr3_nt: TGTGCCAGCAGTTACGGACTAGCGGGAGGCTACGATGAGCAGTTCTTC
j_call: TRBJ2-7; d_call: NA; v_call: TRBV20-1; clone_size: many; cdr3_aa: CSARDPRQGKSEQYF; cdr3_nt: TGCAGTGCTAGGGACCCACGACAAGGGAAGAGCGAGCAGTACTTC
j_call: TRBJ2-5; d_call: TRBD2; v_call: TRBV20-1; clone_size: many; cdr3_aa: CSAGRLAGGLETQYF; cdr3_nt: TGCAGTGCTGGGAGACTAGCGGGAGGATTAGAGACCCAGTACTTC
j_call: TRBJ1-4; d_call: NA; v_call: TRBV15; clone_size: NA; cdr3_aa: CATSRAGGGILEKLFF; cdr3_nt: TGTGCCACCAGCAGAGCCGGGGGCGGGATTCTGGAAAAACTGTTTTTT
j_call: TRBJ2-2; d_call: NA; v_call: TRBV11-2; clone_size: few; cdr3_aa: CASSLDLPGELFF; cdr3_nt: TGTGCCAGCAGCTTAGACCTGCCCGGGGAGCTGTTTTTT
j_call: TRBJ2-7; d_call: TRBD1; v_call: TRBV6-6; clone_size: many; cdr3_aa: CASSYSTLGQDIHEQYF; cdr3_nt: TGTGCCAGCAGTTACTCGACTTTGGGACAGGATATCCACGAGCAGTACTTC
j_call: TRBJ2-1; d_call: TRBD2; v_call: TRBV3-1; clone_size: many; cdr3_aa: CASSYFLSWRGSLNEQFF; cdr3_nt: TGTGCCAGCAGCTACTTCCTCAGTTGGCGGGGGAGCCTCAATGAGCAGTTCTTC
j_call: TRBJ2-7; d_call: NA; v_call: TRBV19; clone_size: NA; cdr3_aa: CASSIGGVFGEQYF; cdr3_nt: TGTGCCAGTAGTATAGGAGGGGTCTTCGGGGAGCAGTACTTC
j_call: TRBJ1-4; d_call: NA; v_call: TRBV6-1; clone_size: NA; cdr3_aa: CASSGIDWIVREKLFF; cdr3_nt: TGTGCCAGCAGCGGGATTGATTGGATTGTGCGGGAAAAACTGTTTTTT
j_call: TRBJ2-1; d_call: TRBD2; v_call: TRBV3-1; clone_size: NA; cdr3_aa: CASRRSGGINEQFF; cdr3_nt: TGTGCCAGCAGACGGAGCGGGGGGATCAATGAGCAGTTCTTC
j_call: TRBJ2-3; d_call: TRBD2; v_call: TRBV20-1; clone_size: many; cdr3_aa: CSAPRGVAGESDTQYF; cdr3_nt: TGCAGTGCTCCCCGGGGTGTGGCGGGAGAGTCAGATACGCAGTATTTT
j_call: TRBJ2-7; d_call: TRBD1; v_call: TRBV4-2; clone_size: many; cdr3_aa: CASSQGQGDSYEQYF; cdr3_nt: TGTGCCAGCAGCCAAGGACAGGGGGACTCCTACGAGCAGTACTTC
j_call: TRBJ2-7; d_call: TRBD2; v_call: TRBV30; clone_size: many; cdr3_aa: CAWSALDGSGGAYEQYF; cdr3_nt: TGTGCCTGGAGTGCCCTCGACGGTAGCGGGGGGGCCTACGAGCAGTACTTC
j_call: TRBJ1-5; d_call: NA; v_call: TRBV19; clone_size: many; cdr3_aa: CASSPQGYSNQPQHF; cdr3_nt: TGTGCCAGTAGTCCCCAGGGTTATAGCAATCAGCCCCAGCATTTT
j_call: TRBJ2-3; d_call: NA; v_call: TRBV12-3/TRBV12-4; clone_size: many; cdr3_aa: CASSTSGPWDTQYF; cdr3_nt: TGTGCCAGCAGTACAAGCGGGCCTTGGGATACGCAGTATTTT
j_call: TRBJ2-1; d_call: NA; v_call: TRBV12-3/TRBV12-4; clone_size: many; cdr3_aa: CASSRIQGLGPWDNEQFF; cdr3_nt: TGTGCCAGCAGCCGTATACAGGGATTAGGTCCGTGGGACAATGAGCAGTTCTTC
j_call: TRBJ1-4; d_call: NA; v_call: TRBV28; clone_size: many; cdr3_aa: CASTLNSGSNREKLFF; cdr3_nt: TGTGCCAGCACCCTCAACTCAGGGTCTAATCGAGAAAAACTGTTTTTT
j_call: TRBJ2-3; d_call: TRBD2; v_call: TRBV5-1; clone_size: many; cdr3_aa: CASSARTSSGGSTDTQYF; cdr3_nt: TGCGCCAGCAGCGCCCGGACATCTAGCGGGGGGTCCACAGATACGCAGTATTTT
j_call: TRBJ2-3; d_call: TRBD2; v_call: TRBV10-3; clone_size: many; cdr3_aa: CAIRGTSGYTDTQYF; cdr3_nt: TGTGCCATCAGGGGGACTAGCGGTTACACAGATACGCAGTATTTT
j_call: TRBJ2-1; d_call: TRBD2; v_call: TRBV7-2; clone_size: many; cdr3_aa: CASSLVSGSYYNEQFF; cdr3_nt: TGTGCCAGCAGCTTAGTTAGCGGGAGCTATTACAATGAGCAGTTCTTC
j_call: TRBJ1-2; d_call: TRBD1; v_call: TRBV19; clone_size: few; cdr3_aa: CASSIAAGGYGYTF; cdr3_nt: TGTGCCAGTAGTATAGCGGCAGGGGGTTATGGCTACACCTTC
j_call: TRBJ2-3; d_call: TRBD2; v_call: TRBV7-2; clone_size: many; cdr3_aa: CASSPTSGGLNTQYF; cdr3_nt: TGTGCCAGCAGCCCGACTAGCGGGGGTTTAAATACGCAGTATTTT
j_call: TRBJ1-3; d_call: NA; v_call: TRBV7-2; clone_size: few; cdr3_aa: CASSPDQGMPTIYF; cdr3_nt: TGTGCCAGCAGCCCCGACCAGGGAATGCCCACCATATATTTT
j_call: TRBJ2-1; d_call: NA; v_call: TRBV12-3/TRBV12-4; clone_size: many; cdr3_aa: CASSFWDWTYNEQFF; cdr3_nt: TGTGCCAGCAGTTTTTGGGACTGGACCTACAATGAGCAGTTCTTC
j_call: TRBJ2-4; d_call: TRBD1; v_call: TRBV5-4; clone_size: few; cdr3_aa: CASTSQGAENIQYF; cdr3_nt: TGTGCCAGCACATCACAGGGGGCGGAAAACATTCAGTACTTC
j_call: TRBJ1-4; d_call: NA; v_call: TRBV18; clone_size: few; cdr3_aa: CASSPTGSRELFF; cdr3_nt: TGTGCCAGCTCACCAACGGGGTCCCGGGAACTGTTTTTT
j_call: TRBJ1-3; d_call: NA; v_call: TRBV10-3; clone_size: many; cdr3_aa: CGSGGSGNTIYF; cdr3_nt: TGCGGCTCGGGGGGCAGTGGAAACACCATATATTTT
j_call: TRBJ1-5; d_call: NA; v_call: TRBV7-8; clone_size: many; cdr3_aa: CASSLLAGYRPNQPQHF; cdr3_nt: TGTGCCAGCAGCTTACTGGCAGGATACCGACCGAATCAGCCCCAGCATTTT
j_call: TRBJ2-4; d_call: NA; v_call: TRBV3-1; clone_size: NA; cdr3_aa: CASSQGRRVIQYF; cdr3_nt: TGTGCCAGCAGCCAAGGCAGGCGCGTCATTCAGTACTTC
j_call: TRBJ2-7; d_call: NA; v_call: TRBV20-1; clone_size: NA; cdr3_aa: CSARAISYEQYF; cdr3_nt: TGCAGTGCTAGAGCTATCTCCTACGAGCAGTACTTC
j_call: TRBJ2-2; d_call: TRBD1; v_call: TRBV20-1; clone_size: many; cdr3_aa: CSARAAPGQGTLNTGELFF; cdr3_nt: TGCAGTGCTAGAGCCGCTCCGGGACAGGGGACCTTAAACACCGGGGAGCTGTTTTTT
j_call: TRBJ2-3; d_call: TRBD2; v_call: TRBV19; clone_size: few; cdr3_aa: CASSTGLAGGPWTDTQYF; cdr3_nt: TGTGCCAGTAGTACTGGACTAGCGGGGGGGCCATGGACAGATACGCAGTATTTT
j_call: TRBJ2-1; d_call: TRBD2; v_call: TRBV14; clone_size: few; cdr3_aa: CASSRGLAGVYEQFF; cdr3_nt: TGTGCCAGCAGCCGGGGACTAGCGGGTGTTTATGAGCAGTTCTTC
j_call: TRBJ2-1; d_call: TRBD2; v_call: TRBV6-2/TRBV6-3; clone_size: many; cdr3_aa: CASSASSSGRKGEQFF; cdr3_nt: TGTGCCAGCAGTGCGTCCTCTAGCGGGAGAAAAGGCGAGCAGTTCTTC
j_call: TRBJ2-1; d_call: NA; v_call: TRBV9; clone_size: NA; cdr3_aa: CASSVVGSNEQFF; cdr3_nt: TGTGCCAGCAGCGTAGTGGGTAGCAATGAGCAGTTCTTC
j_call: TRBJ2-1; d_call: NA; v_call: TRBV5-6; clone_size: NA; cdr3_aa: CASSPPGGPRYNEQFF; cdr3_nt: TGTGCCAGCAGCCCCCCTGGGGGACCCAGGTACAATGAGCAGTTCTTC
j_call: TRBJ1-2; d_call: NA; v_call: TRBV19; clone_size: NA; cdr3_aa: CASSFTGNGYTF; cdr3_nt: TGTGCCAGTAGTTTTACAGGGAATGGCTACACCTTC